The TCR beta chain described here comes from a study of T cell responses to AZD1222 COVID-19 vaccine listed by TCRdb under 2021. For context, the study as a whole: AZD1222 recipients given second doses at about 4 weeks or at about 12 weeks were pooled, since spike-specific TCR depth and breadth were not found to differ between the two schedules. A total of about 230 trial participants underwent TCR sequencing, of whom 207 received two doses of AZD1222 and around 26 received two doses of the MenACWY control vaccine. Trial participants were enrolled by age into subgroups of 18-55, 56-69 and 70-plus years, and around 150, 28 and 57 TCR-sequenced participants, respectively, were included in these subgroups.

Taken with the paper, the label for time point translates to: baseline before first vaccination. Vaccinee samples came from UK trials COV001 and COV002, including a single-blind randomized controlled phase 2/3 trial of AZD1222 (ChAdOx1 nCoV-19) in healthy adults. For TCRbeta chain sequencing, PBMC samples were collected from trial participants at day 0 and at day 28 after the second dose. The CDR3 regions of human TCRbeta chains were subjected to immunosequencing. The paper's data handling went like this. Repertoire TCRs were matched against a reference library of SARS-CoV-2-specific TCRs generated with the MIRA antigen-specificity platform. Breadth meant the fraction of unique TCRs that were SARS-CoV-2-associated, whereas depth meant the fraction of total T cells that were SARS-CoV-2-associated. Each spike-specific TCR was assigned to its reactive spike region and to a CD4 or CD8 class using the MIRA data. Log10-transformed breadth and depth values were compared by one-way ANOVA with Sidak's multiple comparisons tests. This is the immuneACCESS table as TCRdb keeps it, with only in-frame sequences that have V and J called. A part of the clones is gone; compared with another copy, unresolved V genes explain less than half, and the rest is unexplained. V and J calls and clone size are given by that table; D and trimming were obtained from the DNA. This sample is represented by some 100,000 clones; less than 90% of them were singletons. The ten largest clonotypes hold 16% of the sample.

This clone is a singleton in its sample. The target of this receptor is not known. The input lacks base qualities; no much larger clone sits a single base away. For CDR1 and CDR2, the germline V gene lists MGHRA and YSYEKL. There are 16 amino acids in the CDR3, from cysteine to phenylalanine inclusive. Only CDR3 DNA remains: 48 bases, in frame from the first base. Ends trimmed: V by 0 bases, J by 7 bases; bases unmatched to a gene: 8. The research as a whole found: After two AZD1222 doses, spike-specific TCR breadth and depth were significantly higher than at day 0 and than in MenACWY recipients. The 56-69-year group was small, and its depth increase did not reach significance, likely because of low power. Conclusions about previously exposed vaccinees are limited, since just five to seven AZD1222 recipients were seropositive for SARS-CoV-2 at baseline. CD4 TCRs associated with the vaccine covered the entire spike protein, and the dominant responses were in regions 160-218 and 743-854. Reportedly, close to half of the unique spike-specific TCRs recognized epitopes lying outside the regions that are mutated in the B.1.351 and B.1.1.7 variants. Participants were mostly white British and included more females than males, and it was suggested by the authors that clonal diversity may have been underestimated. Because no samples from the day 14 peak response were available, repertoires could be characterized only after the peak T cell response.

The origin of this receptor is an adult in good health. This specimen consisted of peripheral blood, obtained on day 0 of AZD1222 vaccination. The chain links TRBV4-1 with TRBJ2-1; a stretch of 8 junction bases matches TRBD2. At the DNA level, the sequence is TGCGCCAGCAGCCAAGAACTAGCGGAGGGGGGGAATGAGCAGTTCTTC. The encoded protein is CASSQELAEGGNEQFF.